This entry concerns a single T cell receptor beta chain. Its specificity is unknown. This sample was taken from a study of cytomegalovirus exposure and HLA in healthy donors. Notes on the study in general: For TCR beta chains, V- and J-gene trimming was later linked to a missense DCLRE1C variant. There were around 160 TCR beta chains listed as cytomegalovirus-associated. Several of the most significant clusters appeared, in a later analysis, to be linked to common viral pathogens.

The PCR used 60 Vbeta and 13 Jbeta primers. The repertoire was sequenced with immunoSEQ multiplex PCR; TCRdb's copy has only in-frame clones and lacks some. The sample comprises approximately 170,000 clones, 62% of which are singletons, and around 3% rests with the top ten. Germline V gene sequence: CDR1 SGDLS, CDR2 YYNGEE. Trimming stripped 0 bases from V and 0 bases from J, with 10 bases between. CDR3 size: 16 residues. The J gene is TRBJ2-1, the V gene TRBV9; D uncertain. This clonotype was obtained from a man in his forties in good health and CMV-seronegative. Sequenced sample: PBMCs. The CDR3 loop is CASSVDATSSYNEQFF. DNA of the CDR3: TGTGCCAGCAGCGTAGACGCGACAAGCTCCTACAATGAGCAGTTCTTC.